The T cell receptor (beta chain) under discussion was sequenced for a study of T cell clones after liver transplantation (dated by TCRdb to about 2019). Some background on the complete study: The samples were obtained from ITN030ST, a randomized trial that attempted immunosuppression withdrawal within 2 years after liver transplantation. The study cohort included 8 liver transplant recipients, of whom 3 were classified as tolerant and 5 as non-tolerant. As an antigen-independent comparator for the donor-reactive sequences, third party-reactive TCRbeta sequences from pre-transplant MLRs were identified as well. Tolerance was defined as complete withdrawal of immunosuppression for at least one year without a rise in liver enzymes beyond twice the upper limit of normal. Blood samples were collected pre-transplant, then pre-randomization ahead of withdrawal, and finally post-randomization once withdrawal had either been completed or failed. Donor-reactive T cell clones were identified by TCRbeta sequencing after a pre-transplant mixed lymphocyte reaction and then tracked in post-transplant blood. Subjects received no induction therapy and standard immunosuppression until randomization at 12-24 months post-transplant. Three of the eight recipients were HCV-positive; the others were transplanted for non-autoimmune, non-viral indications.

This clone was seen just once. Its antigen remains undetermined. Per-nucleotide qualities are absent, and no much larger clonotype sits a single base away. Thawed unstimulated PBMCs were stained for CD3, CD4 and CD8 and FACS-sorted into CD3+CD4+ and CD3+CD8+ populations. All 8 studied subjects were randomized to immunosuppression withdrawal. The Qiagen DNeasy Blood and Tissue Kit was used to isolate genomic DNA. Paper-wide results and their limitations: When repertoire turnover was taken into account, detection of donor-reactive sequences was significantly reduced in 7 of 8 subjects for CD4 and in 8 of 8 subjects for CD8. Because no allograft tissue specimens were available, donor-reactive T cells may have migrated into the graft instead of being deleted. Because of small, heterogeneous patient numbers and non-standardized post-transplant time points, the conclusions were only preliminary. Donor-reactive sequences decreased more than third party-reactive sequences, which suggests partial antigen-specific deletion that was not related to withdrawal success. In two subjects, low numbers of available donor cells limited the measurable donor-reactive repertoire. A significant post-transplant decrease in circulating donor-reactive CD4 TCRbeta sequences was observed in most of the 8 subjects, irrespective of tolerance or HCV status.

Its CDR3 holds 14 amino acids, cysteine through phenylalanine. CDR3 DNA only is kept here, 42 bases in frame from base 1. The germline ends are 10 bases apart after V is trimmed by 4 bases and J by 0 bases. Based on the germline V gene, the CDR1 and CDR2 sequences are SNHLY and FYNNEI. Frozen genomic DNA underwent high-throughput TCRbeta CDR3 sequencing by immunoSEQ, including PCR amplification, mapping, bias correction and internal controls. As for the authors' bioinformatics: Productive rearrangements were kept, and unique TCRbeta sequences were defined by CDR3 nucleotide sequence plus V and J gene. For classification of a sequence as donor-reactive, at least 5-fold expansion in CFSE-low cells relative to unstimulated pre-transplant cells and a frequency of at least 0.01% were required. Per-subject minimum frequency thresholds, based on the lowest-template unstimulated sample, ensured at least 90% detection power. Jensen-Shannon divergence between the top 1000 TCRbeta sequences post-transplant and pre-transplant was used to measure repertoire turnover. Changes in detection of donor-reactive sequences were assessed with two-sided Fisher's exact tests. Here the immuneACCESS table is served through TCRdb, limited to in-frame sequences with V and J called. Missing clones are a known gap in these copies; in checked studies unresolved V genes cover under half, and the rest lacks a known reason. The V and J calls and clone size were taken over from that table, and D and trimming were inferred from the DNA. This sample gives roughly 12,000 clones in total; roughly 80% of them show up just once. The top ten hold about 32% of the sample.

This material consisted of CD8+ T cells from blood, taken at the 22-month timepoint. The clonotype originates from a human patient who received a liver transplant. After a transplant, the donor of the graft may account for some T cells. The receptor chain draws on TRBV2 and TRBJ2-7; possibly the D gene is TRBD2, per 7 matching bases. The CDR3 region has the sequence CASSVAGASYEQYF. The nucleotide sequence is TGTGCCAGCAGTGTGGCGGGGGCCTCCTACGAGCAGTACTTC.